These 26 T cell receptor beta chains came from one sample sequenced in a study of cytomegalovirus exposure and HLA in healthy donors. Vbeta (60) and Jbeta (13) primers were used in the PCR. Libraries were prepared by immunoSEQ multiplex PCR; TCRdb keeps only in-frame clonotypes and omits some of them. In the table there are about 140,000 clones, approximately 80% of which are singletons. The specimen was PBMCs. The receptors were sampled from a woman between 35 and 50 years old in good health and CMV-seronegative.

The gene calls are TRBV4-1 and TRBJ2-1; 7 nucleotides line up with TRBD2. The CDR3 is made up of 15 amino acids. J gave up 8 bases and V 7 bases, and 14 bases lay outside the gene matches. The germline V gene encodes CDR1 MGHRA and CDR2 YSYEKL. The CDR3 spells CASTFLAEVKDEQFF. The CDR3 DNA reads TGCGCCAGCACCTTCCTAGCGGAAGTTAAAGATGAGCAGTTCTTC.

This rearrangement joins TRBV7-2 to TRBJ1-3; D uncertain. Trimming left V 1 base short and J 0 bases short, with 10 bases between. Germline CDR1 and CDR2: SGHTA and FQGNSA. This CDR3 has 16 residues. The CDR3 coding sequence is TGTGCCAGCAGCTTAGAGAGTCTGAACTCTGGAAACACCATATATTTT. Its translation is CASSLESLNSGNTIYF.

This clone was counted a single time. The chain carries TRBV9 and TRBJ1-2; a weak D match, TRBD1 (5 bases). The length of the CDR3 is 16 residues. V dropped 0 bases and J dropped 1 base, with 13 bases sitting between them. Germline CDR1 SGDLS, CDR2 YYNGEE. CDR3 residues: CASSVDVGPLNYGYTF. In DNA form, the CDR3 reads TGTGCCAGCAGCGTAGATGTGGGGCCTCTTAACTATGGCTACACCTTC.

This clone was detected a few times. This chain connects TRBV18 to TRBJ2-7; D possibly corresponds to TRBD1 (5 bases). Germline V gene sequence: CDR1 KGHSH, CDR2 LQKENI. Trimming pared 2 bases from V and 4 bases from J, leaving 6 bases between. The CDR3 is 12 residues long. The DNA for the CDR3 is TGTGCCAGCTCACCAGGGGCGTACGAGCAGTACTTC. Translated: CASSPGAYEQYF. The full variable domain, completed using reference TRBV18 and TRBJ2-7, is NAGVMQNPRHLVRRRGQEARLRCSPMKGHSHVYWYRQLPEEGLKFMVYLQKENIIDESGMPKERFSAEFPKEGPSILRIQQVVRGDSAAYFCASSPGAYEQYFGPGTRLTVT.

This clone came up once. The chain links TRBV11-3 to TRBJ1-1; 7 bases line up with TRBD1. Per the germline V gene, CDR1 is SGHNT and CDR2 is YENEEA. The CDR3 consists of 15 residues. Trimming at V came to 2 bases and at J to 5 bases, leaving 8 bases not matched to a gene. The CDR3 bases are TGTGCCAGCAGCTTAAATCCGACAGGGCGGACTGAAGCTTTCTTT. Translated: CASSLNPTGRTEAFF.

This clone was observed a few times. This chain links TRBV7-3 with TRBJ2-5; D uncertain. The length of the CDR3 is 13 residues. V was clipped by 3 bases and J by 0 bases, with 5 bases between them. CDR1 and CDR2 from the germline V gene are SGHTA and FQGTGA. CDR3: CASSFGDQETQYF. In DNA form, the CDR3 reads TGTGCCAGCAGCTTCGGAGACCAAGAGACCCAGTACTTC.

The CDR3 region has the DNA TGTGCCAGCAGCCGTAGACTAGCGGGGGGCAAACAAGAGACCCAGTACTTC. Its translation is CASSRRLAGGKQETQYF. This chain connects TRBV5-8 to TRBJ2-5; 13 nucleotides match TRBD2. V lost 4 bases, J lost 2 bases, and 8 bases stayed unmatched. Per germline, CDR1 SGHTS and CDR2 YDEGEE. This CDR3 region has 17 residues.

Only one count was recorded for this clone. This chain joins TRBV5-1 and TRBJ2-1, with 7 bases fitting TRBD2. There are 17 residues in the CDR3. Germline CDR1 is SGHRS and CDR2 is YFSETQ. The junction had 8 bases not matched to a gene; V was cut back by 2 bases and J by 0 bases. The DNA for the CDR3 is TGCGCCAGCAGCTTCTGGTCGGGGGGAGGCTCCTACAATGAGCAGTTCTTC. Amino acids: CASSFWSGGGSYNEQFF.

This clone came up a few times. The chain couples TRBV4-1 to TRBJ2-1, with D perhaps TRBD2 (6 bases). The CDR3 extends over 15 amino acids. Germline-derived CDR1 and CDR2 are MGHRA and YSYEKL. V lost 5 bases and J lost 5, with 16 bases in between. The CDR3 spells CASSTPGEVNNEQFF. CDR3 bases: TGCGCCAGCAGCACGCCGGGGGAGGTGAACAATGAGCAGTTCTTC.

The chain combines TRBV11-2 with TRBJ2-1, with 7 bases matching TRBD2. With 0 bases clipped from V and 1 base from J, the junction kept 6 bases outside the gene matches. The germline V gene encodes CDR1 SGHAT and CDR2 FQNNGV. The CDR3 sequence is 17 residues long. The CDR3 DNA reads TGTGCCAGCAGCTTAGAACTGAGCGGGGCGTCCTACAATGAGCAGTTCTTC. Protein sequence: CASSLELSGASYNEQFF.

The V gene is TRBV6-1, the J gene TRBJ1-2; 8 nucleotides line up with TRBD1. The junction had 7 bases not matched to a gene; V was cut back by 5 bases and J by 8 bases. There are 13 residues in the CDR3. Germline V lookup: CDR1 MNHNS, CDR2 SASEGT. The chain's CDR3 is CASSQTDRGGYTF. Here the CDR3 DNA reads TGTGCCAGCAGTCAAACCGACAGGGGAGGCTACACCTTC.

The CDR3 DNA reads as TGTGCCAGCAGCTTGCTAACAGATACGCAGTATTTT. Translation: CASSLLTDTQYF. The chain has TRBV5-6 and TRBJ2-3; no clear D. CDR3 length: 12 amino acids. Trimming shortened V by 1 base and J by 3 bases, and 3 bases separated the two germline ends. Per germline, CDR1 SGHDT and CDR2 YYEEEE. The full variable domain, in which reference TRBV5-6 and TRBJ2-3 provide the parts outside the CDR3, is DAGVTQSPTHLIKTRGQQVTLRCSPKSGHDTVSWYQQALGQGPQFIFQYYEEEERQRGNFPDRFSGHQFPNYSSELNVNALLLGDSALYLCASSLLTDTQYFGPGTRLTVL.

This clone turned up a few times. This chain uses TRBV4-1 with TRBJ1-5; a weak D match, TRBD1 (5 bases). Trimming pared 2 bases from V and 4 bases from J, leaving 12 bases between. This CDR3 region has 15 residues. Germline V CDR1 and CDR2: MGHRA, YSYEKL. CDR3 DNA: TGCGCCAGCAGCCAATCGGCACAGGCAAATCAGCCCCAGCATTTT. It yields the protein CASSQSAQANQPQHF.

J is TRBJ2-3 and V is TRBV18; 8 bases agree with TRBD1. J gave up 5 bases and V 3 bases, and 10 bases lay outside the gene matches. The CDR3 extends over 16 amino acids. Germline-derived CDR1 and CDR2 are KGHSH and LQKENI. The CDR3, as DNA: TGTGCCAGCTCACCTTTTGGCAGGGGGCTGAAAGATACGCAGTATTTT. As protein: CASSPFGRGLKDTQYF.

The sample holds a few counts of this clone. This CDR3 reads CASRYRPGQGSSGNTIYF. The CDR3 DNA is TGTGCCAGCAGATATAGACCGGGACAGGGAAGTTCTGGAAACACCATATATTTT. This chain connects TRBV7-2 to TRBJ1-3, with 9 bases matching TRBD1. The ends lost 6 bases at V and 1 base at J; junction bases unmatched: 13. This CDR3 contains 18 residues. CDR1 SGHTA and CDR2 FQGNSA come from the germline V gene.

The chain couples TRBV6-1 to TRBJ2-7; TRBD1 matches at 8 bases. V shed 6 bases, J shed 2 bases, and the junction held 6 bases outside the gene matches. Germline V gives CDR1 MNHNS, CDR2 SASEGT. The CDR3 is 14 amino acids. This CDR3 reads CASSLTGDAYEQYF. The CDR3 DNA sequence: TGTGCCAGCAGCCTGACAGGGGACGCCTACGAGCAGTACTTC.

The rearrangement links TRBV6-5 to TRBJ1-2, with TRBD1 identical over 7 bases. The CDR3 contains 14 residues. Germline CDR1 is MNHEY and CDR2 is SVGAGI. V gave up 5 bases and J gave up 7 bases; unmatched junction bases: 10. This CDR3 reads CASSRGRGISGYTF. The CDR3, as DNA: TGTGCCAGCAGTAGGGGCAGGGGGATTAGTGGCTACACCTTC.

This clone was picked up one time. J is TRBJ2-1 and V is TRBV29-1, with 16 bases aligning to TRBD2. This CDR3 comprises 16 residues. Germline-derived CDR1 and CDR2 are SQVTM and ANQGSEA. The V and J ends lost 7 bases and 7 bases, in that order; junction bases with no gene match: 10. CDR3 nucleotides: TGCAGCGCCGGGACTAGCGGGAGGGTTCGGGCAAATGAGCAGTTCTTC. Its protein is CSAGTSGRVRANEQFF.

This clone was observed a handful of times. CDR3 sequence (DNA): TGTGCCAGCAGCCTCGGGACAGGTAATCCCTACGAGCAGTACTTC. The encoded protein is CASSLGTGNPYEQYF. The chain employs TRBV9 and TRBJ2-7; 8 bases match TRBD1. Germline CDR1 is SGDLS and CDR2 is YYNGEE. The ends lost 4 bases at V and 2 bases at J; junction bases unmatched: 8. This CDR3 is 15 amino acids long.

The table lists this clone with a count of one. CDR3 sequence reads: CASSQLAAEQFF. As DNA, the CDR3 is TGTGCCAGCAGCCAGTTAGCCGCTGAGCAGTTCTTC. This chain connects TRBV7-2 to TRBJ2-1; unclear D gene. Trimming removed 5 bases at V and 9 bases at J, with 11 bases between. From germline, CDR1 is SGHTA and CDR2 FQGNSA. The CDR3 runs 12 residues.

The gene calls are TRBV2 and TRBJ2-5; D is unresolved. The CDR3 contains 13 residues. The germline V gene has CDR1 SNHLY and CDR2 FYNNEI. Trimming took 8 bases from V and 5 from J, leaving 15 bases between them. The CDR3 DNA follows: TGTGCCAGCGTTGGGTCTAGGTTTGAGACCCAGTACTTC. Residues: CASVGSRFETQYF.

The chain links TRBV5-1 to TRBJ1-1; 9 nucleotides line up with TRBD1. CDR3 size: 17 residues. Germline trimming cut 0 bases from V and 2 bases from J; bases unmatched to any gene: 8. CDR1 and CDR2 (germline): SGHRS, YFSETQ. CDR3 in DNA: TGCGCCAGCAGCTTGGGGATAACGGACAGGGGAAACACTGAAGCTTTCTTT. The encoded protein is CASSLGITDRGNTEAFF.

The chain employs TRBV9 and TRBJ2-2; D not certain. This CDR3 is built from 14 residues. Germline V gene data show CDR1 as SGDLS and CDR2 as YYNGEE. V was clipped by 6 bases and J by 3 bases, with 12 bases between them. The CDR3 spells CASKPQSHTGELFF. The CDR3 DNA reads TGTGCCAGCAAGCCCCAAAGTCACACCGGGGAGCTGTTTTTT.

The count of this clone is one. The V and J genes are TRBV19 and TRBJ1-2, with D maybe TRBD1 (5 bases). Trimming took off 6 bases at V and 4 bases at J, with 9 bases between the two ends. Looked up from germline, CDR1 is LNHDA and CDR2 is SQIVND (reference sequence). CDR3 length: 12 amino acids. The CDR3 nucleotides read TGTGCCAGTAGCCAGGGCACCTATGGCTACACCTTC. Translation: CASSQGTYGYTF.

V usage is TRBV6-1 and J usage is TRBJ2-7; D is uncertain. CDR3 length equals 13 residues. Germline V lookup: CDR1 MNHNS, CDR2 SASEGT. V lost 5 bases and J lost 6, with 14 bases in between. CDR3 sequence (DNA): TGTGCCAGCAGTCAAACACCCGATACCGAGCAGTACTTC. Its translation: CASSQTPDTEQYF.

A remark on this clone: At one end, the junction sequence differs from germline, possibly due to a read error. This chain uses TRBV10-1 with TRBJ2-7; 8 bases line up with TRBD1. The V gene's germline CDR1 is WNHNN and CDR2 SYGVQD (reference sequence). The CDR3 runs to 14 residues. CDR3 amino acids: CVSSPDRAPYEQYF. The CDR3 coding sequence is TGCGTCAGCAGCCCGGACAGGGCCCCCTACGAGCAGTACTTC.